One TCR beta chain is described in this entry. Its cognate antigen is unknown. These data belong to a study of radiotherapy plus CTLA-4 blockade in lung cancer. Study at large: In around 17% of patients, objective responses were seen; around 34% had disease control.

The germline CDR1 and CDR2 sequences are SGHRS and YFSETQ. The V and J ends lost 3 bases and 3 bases respectively, with 10 bases between them. This CDR3 comprises 13 residues. Those with chemo-refractory metastatic non-small-cell lung cancer were treated with focal radiation combined with CTLA-4 blockade using ipilimumab. The protocol was immunoSEQ multiplex PCR, while the TCRdb copy is restricted to in-frame clones and leaves out a portion. Here the sample spans 86,000 or so clones, more than 60% being singletons. Regarding the study as a whole: Interferon-beta, together with early blood T cell clone dynamics, reportedly best predicted response. After radiotherapy and ipilimumab, tumor-derived clones expanded in peripheral blood.

The chain has TRBV5-1 and TRBJ2-7; maybe TRBD2 (5 bases). The sequencing here drew on peripheral blood, taken from a patient treated with radiotherapy plus ipilimumab. The source of this sequence is a human donor with non-small cell lung cancer who had a partial response to radiotherapy plus ipilimumab. Some clones in this sample may be carry-over from other donors' samples. The CDR3 bases are TGCGCCAGCAGCTCGCTCCGGGACTACGAGCAGTACTTC. Protein product: CASSSLRDYEQYF.